These 31 T cell receptor beta chains were sequenced from one sample in a study of blood T cell repertoires in COVID-19. Only in-frame clones appear in the TCRdb table, and some are missing; sequencing was by immunoSEQ multiplex PCR. The sample lists about 160,000 clones; roughly 80% were seen once. The sequencing input was peripheral blood. The receptor set was obtained from a woman older than 75 with acute or convalescent COVID-19.

The chain carries TRBV11-2 and TRBJ1-1; TRBD1 might be the D (5 bases). The V gene lost 2 bases and the J gene lost 1 base, with 11 bases spanning the gap. From germline, CDR1 is SGHAT and CDR2 FQNNGV. The CDR3 length is 15 residues. CDR3 nucleotides: TGTGCCAGCAGCTTAATAAGACAGTCGAACACTGAAGCTTTCTTT. The encoded protein is CASSLIRQSNTEAFF.

The chain is built from TRBV7-2 and TRBJ1-6; possible D gene TRBD1, 6 bases. CDR3 length equals 14 residues. Deletions cut 1 base from V and 14 bases from J, with 15 bases between. Germline CDR1 SGHTA, CDR2 FQGNSA. This CDR3 is CASSLEGRDTTLHF. CDR3 sequence (DNA): TGTGCCAGCAGCTTAGAGGGGAGGGACACAACCCTCCACTTT.

The chain links TRBV29-1 to TRBJ2-7, with D perhaps matching TRBD1 (5 bases). This CDR3 has 13 residues. Germline V gene data show CDR1 as SQVTM and CDR2 as ANQGSEA. V was pared by 5 bases and J by 0 bases, with 11 bases between. The CDR3 region has the DNA TGCAGCGTTTCCAGGACAAGCTCCTACGAGCAGTACTTC. Translating gives CSVSRTSSYEQYF.

The J gene is TRBJ1-6, the V gene TRBV3-1 (or the pseudogene TRBV3-2); D is unclear. V lost 0 bases, J lost 4 bases, and 13 bases lay in between. CDR1 LGHDT and CDR2 YNNKEL come from the germline V gene (reference sequence). The CDR3 is made up of 17 amino acids. CDR3 bases: TGTGCCAGCAGCCAAGATCGAGATTCCTCTTATAATTCACCCCTCCACTTT. Amino acids: CASSQDRDSSYNSPLHF.

In this sample, this clone turned up once. This chain links TRBV28 with TRBJ1-2, with no clear D. The V gene's germline CDR1 is MDHEN and CDR2 SYDVKM. The CDR3 totals 15 residues. V lost 4 bases to trimming and J lost 2 bases, with 14 bases between them. The CDR3: CASSYVGVINYGYTF. CDR3 nucleotide sequence: TGTGCCAGCAGTTACGTGGGAGTCATCAACTATGGCTACACCTTC.

This rearrangement joins TRBV18 to TRBJ1-3, with a possible D match to TRBD1 (5 bases). This CDR3 is 17 amino acids long. The germline CDR1 and CDR2 sequences are KGHSH and LQKENI. V was shortened by 3 bases and J by 2 bases, with 17 bases between the two germline ends. The CDR3: CASSPPNDRATGNTIYF. The CDR3 DNA reads as TGTGCCAGCTCACCCCCGAATGACAGAGCGACTGGAAACACCATATATTTT.

This CDR3 is CASSSAPGGGYGYTF. The DNA for the CDR3 is TGTGCCAGCAGTTCCGCCCCGGGGGGCGGGTATGGCTACACCTTC. The chain combines TRBV27 with TRBJ1-2; possibly TRBD1 for D (6 bases). The length of the CDR3 is 15 residues. From germline, CDR1 is MNHEY and CDR2 SMNVEV (reference sequence). The germline V and J ends were trimmed by 4 bases and 5 bases, with 17 bases remaining between them.

The chain carries TRBV11-2 and TRBJ2-1, with 8 nucleotides matching TRBD1. This CDR3 has 15 residues. Germline V gene sequence: CDR1 SGHAT, CDR2 FQNNGV. J was trimmed by 7 bases and V by 5 bases; bases with no gene match: 10. The CDR3 coding sequence is TGTGCCAGCAGCAAAGGACAGGGCCCCATTAATGAGCAGTTCTTC. It codes for CASSKGQGPINEQFF.

CDR3 region: CASSLVGQGLNTEAFF. The CDR3 DNA reads as TGTGCCAGCAGTTTAGTAGGACAGGGGTTGAACACTGAAGCTTTCTTT. V gene TRBV27 combines with J gene TRBJ1-1, with 9 bases matching TRBD1. The V gene end was trimmed by 2 bases and the J gene end by 0 bases; junction bases not matched to a gene: 4. Germline-derived CDR1 and CDR2 are MNHEY and SMNVEV (reference sequence). The CDR3 extends over 16 amino acids.

The chain has TRBV6-1 and TRBJ2-5; TRBD2 aligns across 9 bases. The V gene end was trimmed by 2 bases and the J gene end by 4 bases; junction bases not matched to a gene: 14. The CDR3 contains 18 residues. In germline, CDR1 is MNHNS, CDR2 SASEGT. This chain's CDR3 is CASSEIWRGGSFGETQYF. The CDR3 region has the DNA TGTGCCAGCAGTGAAATTTGGCGGGGGGGCTCTTTCGGAGAGACCCAGTACTTC.

V gene TRBV30 combines with J gene TRBJ2-7, with 7 bases matching TRBD1. J lost 4 bases, V lost 6 bases, and 9 bases had no gene match. The CDR3 is 13 residues long. Germline V gene data show CDR1 as GTSNPN and CDR2 as SVGIG (reference sequence). The CDR3 DNA reads TGTGCCTGCGCCACCAGGGGGATTTACGAGCAGTACTTC. It specifies CACATRGIYEQYF.

There are a few counts of this clone. The chain recombines TRBV5-6 with TRBJ2-7; tentative D call: TRBD1 (6 bases). The V gene's germline CDR1 is SGHDT and CDR2 YYEEEE. The ends were cut back, 1 base at V and 2 bases at J, with 13 bases in the middle. The CDR3 runs 15 residues. CDR3 loop: CASSLQGTNTYEQYF. Here the CDR3 DNA reads TGTGCCAGCAGCTTGCAAGGGACAAACACCTACGAGCAGTACTTC.

The chain employs TRBV6-5 and TRBJ2-1, with unresolved D. The V and J ends lost 8 bases and 5 bases respectively, with 7 bases between them. The CDR3 has 11 residues. CDR1 and CDR2 (germline): MNHEY, SVGAGI. In DNA form, the CDR3 reads TGTGCCAGCGTCAGTCACAATGAGCAGTTCTTC. Its protein is CASVSHNEQFF.

This clone has more than one count but fewer than ten. The rearrangement joins TRBV7-9 to TRBJ1-2; no firm D call. The germline gives CDR1 SEHNR, CDR2 FQNEAQ (reference sequence). The germline V and J ends were trimmed by 7 bases and 0 bases, with 15 bases remaining between them. The length of the CDR3 is 15 residues. CDR3 protein: CASTSAPGANYGYTF. CDR3 nucleotides: TGTGCCAGCACCTCAGCCCCGGGAGCTAACTATGGCTACACCTTC.

The chain carries TRBV29-1 and TRBJ1-2; D is perhaps TRBD1 (6 bases). Per germline, CDR1 SQVTM and CDR2 ANQGSEA. CDR3 size: 11 residues. The ends were cut back, 4 bases at V and 6 bases at J, with 9 bases in the middle. CDR3 sequence (DNA): TGCAGCGTTGTGCAGGGGAATGGCTACACCTTC. It translates to CSVVQGNGYTF.

This clone has just one count. This chain uses TRBV7-9 with TRBJ1-1, with D hard to call. Trimming left V 2 bases short and J 4 bases short, with 14 bases between. This CDR3 contains 15 residues. The germline gives CDR1 SEHNR, CDR2 FQNEAQ (reference sequence). This CDR3 is CASSLSRVYGTEAFF. Written as DNA, the CDR3 is TGTGCCAGCAGCTTATCTCGGGTCTACGGCACTGAAGCTTTCTTT.

J is TRBJ2-7 and V is TRBV6-6; TRBD1 agrees at 8 bases. The CDR3 totals 14 residues. Germline values: CDR1 MNHNY, CDR2 SVGAGI (reference sequence). The V segment lost 6 bases and the J segment 2 bases; nucleotides outside the gene matches: 6. The CDR3 reads CASSLQGETYEQYF. In DNA, the CDR3 is TGTGCCAGCAGCTTACAGGGGGAAACCTACGAGCAGTACTTC.

This rearrangement joins TRBV7-2 to TRBJ1-2; possible D gene TRBD1, 5 bases. Germline lookup yields CDR1 SGHTA and CDR2 FQGNSA. V was pared by 1 base and J by 0 bases, with 9 bases between. The CDR3 extends over 15 amino acids. The CDR3 is CASSLGQGTNYGYTF. CDR3 sequence (DNA): TGTGCCAGCAGCTTAGGTCAGGGTACTAACTATGGCTACACCTTC.

The J gene is TRBJ1-2, the V gene TRBV27; 11 nucleotides agree with TRBD1. V shed 0 bases, J shed 3 bases, and the junction held 6 bases outside the gene matches. The V gene's germline CDR1 is MNHEY and CDR2 SMNVEV (reference sequence). The CDR3 extends over 17 amino acids. CDR3 DNA: TGTGCCAGCAGTTTATCGTTCGGACAGGGGGCGGACTATGGCTACACCTTC. Translated, it gives CASSLSFGQGADYGYTF.

V and J are TRBV5-4 and TRBJ2-1; TRBD2 aligns across 8 bases. Germline V gives CDR1 SGHNT, CDR2 YYREEE (reference sequence). V was pared by 4 bases and J by 7 bases, with 4 bases of the junction left unmatched. The CDR3 sequence is 13 residues long. The CDR3 is CASSSLAGNEQFF. CDR3 nucleotides: TGTGCCAGCAGCAGTCTAGCGGGTAATGAGCAGTTCTTC.

There are a few counts of this clone. The V and J genes are TRBV2 and TRBJ1-2; 8 positions match TRBD1. Looked up from germline, CDR1 is SNHLY and CDR2 is FYNNEI. V gave up 5 bases and J gave up 3 bases; unmatched junction bases: 5. CDR3 length equals 14 residues. The CDR3 DNA sequence: TGTGCCAGCAGTTTCGGACAGGGAGACTATGGCTACACCTTC. Its protein product is CASSFGQGDYGYTF.

The chain has TRBV7-3 and TRBJ2-2; a possible D gene is TRBD2 (5 bases). Deletions cut 4 bases from V and 0 bases from J, with 9 bases between. Per the germline V gene, CDR1 is SGHTA and CDR2 is FQGTGA. This CDR3 has 15 residues. In nucleotides, the CDR3 is TGTGCCAGCAGCTCGGGGTCCGCGAACACCGGGGAGCTGTTTTTT. Translating it yields CASSSGSANTGELFF.

This clone has a handful of counts. V and J are TRBV6-5 and TRBJ2-2; 7 bases agree with TRBD2. The CDR3 length is 15 residues. The V gene's germline CDR1 is MNHEY and CDR2 SVGAGI. J was trimmed by 5 bases and V by 2 bases; bases with no gene match: 5. The CDR3 DNA is TGTGCCAGCAGTTACGGAGCGGGACTTACCGGGGAGCTGTTTTTT. This gives the protein CASSYGAGLTGELFF.

The rearrangement links TRBV5-1 to TRBJ2-7; D might be TRBD1 (6 bases). In germline, CDR1 is SGHRS, CDR2 YFSETQ. Between the trimmed V and J ends, which lost 4 bases and 5 bases, there was a span of 16 bases. This CDR3 region has 14 residues. The DNA for the CDR3 is TGCGCCAGCAGCCGTACAGGGAATTTGAACGAGCAGTACTTC. This sequence encodes CASSRTGNLNEQYF.

The rearrangement uses TRBV6-5 and TRBJ2-7; 9 nucleotides align to TRBD2. Germline V gene data show CDR1 as MNHEY and CDR2 as SVGAGI. Trimming at V came to 6 bases and at J to 0 bases, leaving 3 bases not matched to a gene. The CDR3 sequence is 14 residues long. CDR3: CASRGAGGSYEQYF. Written as DNA, the CDR3 is TGTGCCAGCAGGGGAGCGGGGGGCTCCTACGAGCAGTACTTC.

This sequence joins TRBV18 and TRBJ1-5; the D gene is possibly TRBD1 (5 bases). Looked up from germline, CDR1 is KGHSH and CDR2 is LQKENI. This CDR3 has 15 residues. The V end was cut by 2 bases, the J end by 4 bases, with 12 bases between. The CDR3 loop is CASSPSGNANQPQHF. The DNA for the CDR3 is TGTGCCAGCTCACCATCAGGGAACGCAAATCAGCCCCAGCATTTT.

V is TRBV27 and J is TRBJ2-7, with D tentatively TRBD2 (7 bases). Trimming removed 6 bases at V and 0 bases at J, with 9 bases between. CDR1 is MNHEY and CDR2 is SMNVEV in the germline V gene (reference sequence). The CDR3 contains 13 residues. The CDR3 region has the DNA TGTGCCAGCAGAGGGGGGGGCTCCTACGAGCAGTACTTC. It specifies CASRGGGSYEQYF.

As to this clone: An end of the junction does not agree with germline; a read error may underlie this. V and J are TRBV4-2 and TRBJ2-1, with 12 positions matching TRBD2. The length of the CDR3 is 16 residues. CDR1 is LGHNA and CDR2 is YNFKEQ in the germline V gene. This chain's CDR3 is CASSHGAGASGGGRVF. As DNA, the CDR3 is TGTGCCAGCAGCCATGGTGCTGGGGCTAGCGGGGGGGGAAGGGTCTTC.

The rearrangement joins TRBV10-3 to TRBJ1-1, with 9 bases fitting TRBD1. The CDR3 spans 14 residues. CDR1 and CDR2 from the germline V gene are ENHRY and SYGVKD. The junction had 5 bases not matched to a gene; V was cut back by 3 bases and J by 6 bases. In nucleotides, the CDR3 is TGTGCCATCAGTGACCTACAGGGGGCCGCTGAAGCTTTCTTT. Translating gives CAISDLQGAAEAFF.

The J gene is TRBJ1-2, the V gene TRBV28; 7 bases agree with TRBD1. V lost 8 bases and J lost 6; bases outside the gene matches: 9. This CDR3 region has 13 residues. Germline CDR1 and CDR2: MDHEN and SYDVKM. The CDR3 sequence is CASRQGGGDGYTF. Written as DNA, the CDR3 is TGTGCCAGCCGACAGGGCGGAGGTGATGGCTACACCTTC.

V and J are TRBV2 and TRBJ1-2; 10 bases map to TRBD1. J gave up 4 bases and V 7 bases, and 6 bases lay outside the gene matches. The CDR3 length is 14 residues. In germline, CDR1 is SNHLY, CDR2 FYNNEI. In DNA, the CDR3 is TGTGCCAGCATGACAGGGGGCGCCAGCTATGGCTACACCTTC. Translated: CASMTGGASYGYTF.